These 9 T cell receptor beta chains originate from one sample sequenced in a study of blood T cell repertoires in COVID-19. Here immunoSEQ multiplex PCR was the method, and the copy in TCRdb shows in-frame clones only, minus some. The sample contains around 280,000 clones, approximately 86% of which appear only once. Sequencing input: peripheral blood. All receptors come from a woman under 40 who had recovered from COVID-19.

The rearrangement joins TRBV7-9 to TRBJ2-7; D not resolved. The CDR3 sequence is 14 residues long. Germline V CDR1 and CDR2: SEHNR, FQNEAQ (reference sequence). V was clipped by 4 bases and J by 4 bases, with 14 bases between them. CDR3 region: CASSSTSDTYEQYF. In DNA form, the CDR3 reads TGTGCCAGCAGCTCCACCTCCGACACATACGAGCAGTACTTC.

The chain is built from TRBV30 and TRBJ2-7; TRBD1 might be the D (5 bases). V lost 3 bases and J lost 4, with 10 bases in between. Germline V lookup: CDR1 GTSNPN, CDR2 SVGIG (reference sequence). The length of the CDR3 is 12 residues. DNA for the CDR3: TGTGCCTGGAGGTCGCAGGGATACGAGCAGTACTTC. Its translation is CAWRSQGYEQYF.

The chain recombines TRBV6-5 with TRBJ2-1, with D possibly TRBD2 on 6 matching bases. Germline CDR1 and CDR2: MNHEY and SVGAGI. The CDR3 is 15 amino acids. Trimming took off 6 bases at V and 3 bases at J, with 15 bases between the two ends. In DNA form, the CDR3 reads TGTGCCAGCAGCCGGGACTTACAAAACTACAATGAGCAGTTCTTC. Translating gives CASSRDLQNYNEQFF.

This chain links TRBV19 with TRBJ2-1, with 8 bases aligning to TRBD1. Germline assignment: CDR1 LNHDA and CDR2 SQIVND (reference sequence). The CDR3 contains 14 residues. After removal of 2 bases from V and 4 bases from J, the junction contained 1 base not matched to a gene. As DNA, the CDR3 is TGTGCCAGTAGTATAAACAGGGGGTACAATGAGCAGTTCTTC. This codes for CASSINRGYNEQFF.

This rearrangement joins TRBV5-8 to TRBJ2-7; 9 nucleotides match TRBD1. Looked up from germline, CDR1 is SGHTS and CDR2 is YDEGEE. With V trimmed by 5 bases and J by 2 bases, 11 bases remained unmatched. This CDR3 has 16 residues. The CDR3: CASSLYPGQGTYEQYF. The CDR3 region has the DNA TGTGCCAGCAGTTTATACCCGGGACAGGGTACCTACGAGCAGTACTTC.

J is TRBJ2-1 and V is TRBV6-1, with 11 nucleotides matching TRBD1. J lost 9 bases, V lost 2 bases, and 6 bases had no gene match. The germline V gene encodes CDR1 MNHNS and CDR2 SASEGT. This CDR3 contains 15 residues. The CDR3 spells CASSERGQGAGEQFF. The CDR3 DNA follows: TGTGCCAGCAGTGAAAGAGGACAGGGGGCAGGTGAGCAGTTCTTC.

V and J are TRBV11-2 and TRBJ1-5; the match to TRBD1 covers 7 bases. The germline gives CDR1 SGHAT, CDR2 FQNNGV. The CDR3 runs to 14 residues. Trimming cost V 1 base and J 7 bases; bases outside gene matches: 4. This CDR3 reads CASSLGQGDQPQHF. CDR3 bases: TGTGCCAGCAGCTTAGGACAGGGTGACCAGCCCCAGCATTTT.

V is TRBV19 and J is TRBJ2-2; D possibly corresponds to TRBD1 (6 bases). V was cut by 1 base and J by 6 bases, with 21 bases left in between. The CDR3 has 18 amino acids. Germline V gene data show CDR1 as LNHDA and CDR2 as SQIVND (reference sequence). In DNA, the CDR3 is TGTGCCAGTAGTATAGGGATAGGGACACCAATTGGCTCCGGGGAGCTGTTTTTT. As protein: CASSIGIGTPIGSGELFF.

This sequence joins TRBV3-1 (or the pseudogene TRBV3-2) and TRBJ2-5; TRBD2 agrees at 10 bases. CDR1 LGHDT and CDR2 YNNKEL come from the germline V gene (reference sequence). V was clipped by 1 base and J by 2 bases; unmatched bases: 4. The CDR3 extends over 16 amino acids. CDR3 in DNA: TGTGCCAGCAGCCAAGTCGGACTAGCGGAACAAGAGACCCAGTACTTC. Translation gives CASSQVGLAEQETQYF.